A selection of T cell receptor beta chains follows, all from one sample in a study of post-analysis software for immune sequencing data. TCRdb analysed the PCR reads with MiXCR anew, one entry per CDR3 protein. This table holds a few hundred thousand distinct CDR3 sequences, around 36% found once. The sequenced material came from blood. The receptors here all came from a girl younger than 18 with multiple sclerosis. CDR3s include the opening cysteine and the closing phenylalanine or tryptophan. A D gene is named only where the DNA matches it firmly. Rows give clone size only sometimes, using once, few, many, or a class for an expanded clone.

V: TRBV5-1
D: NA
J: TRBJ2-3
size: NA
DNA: TGCGCCAGCAGTCTCAGGGCGAACACAGATACGCAGTATTTT
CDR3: CASSLRANTDTQYF

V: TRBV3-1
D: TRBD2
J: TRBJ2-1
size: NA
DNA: TGTGCCAGCAGCCACGCTAGCGGGGGATACAATGAGCAGTTCTTC
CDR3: CASSHASGGYNEQFF

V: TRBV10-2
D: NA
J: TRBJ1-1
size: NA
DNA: TGCGCCAGCAGTGACCGCGGAACAGTCGAAGCTTTCTTT
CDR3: CASSDRGTVEAFF

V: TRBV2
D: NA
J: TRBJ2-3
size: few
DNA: TGTGCCAGCAGTGGTGCGGATTTCACAGATACGCAGTATTTT
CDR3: CASSGADFTDTQYF

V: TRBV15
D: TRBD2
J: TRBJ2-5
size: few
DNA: TGTGCCACCAGCACCCCTCGACGCGGGGGGGTAGAGACCCAGTACTTC
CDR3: CATSTPRRGGVETQYF

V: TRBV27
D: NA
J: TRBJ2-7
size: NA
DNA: TGTGCCAGCAGTTTATCGAGGGGGGGCCGGGACGAGCAGTACTTC
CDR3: CASSLSRGGRDEQYF

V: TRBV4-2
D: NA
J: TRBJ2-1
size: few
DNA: TGTGCCAGCAGCCTCGTGGGGGGGACAGAAGTCCATGAGCAGTTCTTC
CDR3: CASSLVGGTEVHEQFF

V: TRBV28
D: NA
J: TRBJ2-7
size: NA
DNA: TGTGCCAGCACCACCCACTACGAGCAGTACTTC
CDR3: CASTTHYEQYF

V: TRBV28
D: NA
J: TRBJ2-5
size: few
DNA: TGTGCCAGCAGTTCTGATTCTGTGATTCAGGGGTCAAAAGAGACCCAGTACTTC
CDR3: CASSSDSVIQGSKETQYF

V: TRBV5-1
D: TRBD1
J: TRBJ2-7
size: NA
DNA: TGCGCCAGCAGCTTCCTGACAGGGGGCTCCTACGAGCAGTACTTC
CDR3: CASSFLTGGSYEQYF

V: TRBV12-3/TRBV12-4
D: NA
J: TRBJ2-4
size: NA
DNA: TGTGCCAGCAAGGTTTCGAGCGGTCAGATAAACATTCAGTACTTC
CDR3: CASKVSSGQINIQYF

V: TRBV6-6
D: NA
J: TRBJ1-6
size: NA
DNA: TGTGCCAGCAGTCCTCAGTGGCAGGTAGATTCACCCCTCCACTTT
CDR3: CASSPQWQVDSPLHF

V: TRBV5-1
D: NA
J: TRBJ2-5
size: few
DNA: TGCGCCAGCAGCTCTCAAGACAGGAGCGGGGAGACCCAGTACTTC
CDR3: CASSSQDRSGETQYF

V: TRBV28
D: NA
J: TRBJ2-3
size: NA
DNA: TGTGCCAGCAGTTTCCGGGGGACTGTTCGACTTACAGATACGCAGTATTTT
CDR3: CASSFRGTVRLTDTQYF

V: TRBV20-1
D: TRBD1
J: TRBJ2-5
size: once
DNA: TGCAGTGCTTCCCGTTTCCGACCGGGACAGGGGACCCAAGAGACCCAGTACTTC
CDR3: CSASRFRPGQGTQETQYF

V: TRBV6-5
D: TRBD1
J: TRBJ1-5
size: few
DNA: TGTGCCAGCAGTTACTCGAAAGGGACAGCTCTTCGCAATCAGCCCCAGCATTTT
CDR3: CASSYSKGTALRNQPQHF

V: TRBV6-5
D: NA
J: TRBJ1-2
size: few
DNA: TGTGCCAGCAACACGCGGCCCCAGAGGGGCTACACCTTC
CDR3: CASNTRPQRGYTF

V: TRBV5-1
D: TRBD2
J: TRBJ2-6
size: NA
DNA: TGCGCCAGCAGCGATCCCAGGGCGGGAGCCAACGTCCCGACTTTC
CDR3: CASSDPRAGANVPTF

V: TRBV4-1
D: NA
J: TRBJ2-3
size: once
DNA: TGCGCCAGCAGCCAGGGAATAGGACGGACAGATACGCAGTATTTT
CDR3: CASSQGIGRTDTQYF

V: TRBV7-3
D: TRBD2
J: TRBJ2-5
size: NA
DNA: TGTGCCAGCAGCTTAAGGGGTAGCGGGGGGCCTGGAGAGGCCCAGTACTTC
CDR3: CASSLRGSGGPGEAQYF

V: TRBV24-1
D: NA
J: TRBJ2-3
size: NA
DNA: TGTGCCACCAGTGATAGGGCAGGCACAGATACGCAGTATTTT
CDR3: CATSDRAGTDTQYF

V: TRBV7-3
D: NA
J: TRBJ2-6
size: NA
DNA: TGTGCCAGCAGCTCCTTTTTTGTTGGGGCCAACGTCCTGACTTTC
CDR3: CASSSFFVGANVLTF

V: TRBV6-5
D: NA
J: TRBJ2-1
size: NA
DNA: TGTGCCAGCAGTTACTCAAGTAACAATGAGCAGTTCTTC
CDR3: CASSYSSNNEQFF

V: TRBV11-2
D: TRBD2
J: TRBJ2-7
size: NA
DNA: TGTGCCAGCCGCAAGACTAGCGGGGGGGCCTACGAGCAGTACTTC
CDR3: CASRKTSGGAYEQYF

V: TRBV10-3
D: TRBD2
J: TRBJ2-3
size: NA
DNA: TGTGCCACAGTAGCGGGGGGGCCAGATACGCAGTATTTT
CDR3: CATVAGGPDTQYF

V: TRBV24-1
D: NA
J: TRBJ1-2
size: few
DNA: TGTGCCACCAGTGACGGACAGCACTATGGCTACACCTTC
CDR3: CATSDGQHYGYTF

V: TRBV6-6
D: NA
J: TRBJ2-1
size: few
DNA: TGTGCCAGCAGTACATCGGGCCGGGGGCGCCTGTACAATGAGCAGTTCTTC
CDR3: CASSTSGRGRLYNEQFF

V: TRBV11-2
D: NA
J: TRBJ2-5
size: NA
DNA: TGTGCCAGCAGCTTAGAGGGCACTCAAGAGACCCAGTACTTC
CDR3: CASSLEGTQETQYF

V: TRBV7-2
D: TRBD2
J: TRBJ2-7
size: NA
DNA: TGTGCCAGCAGCCCCTGGACTAGGGGCGAGCAGTACTTC
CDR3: CASSPWTRGEQYF

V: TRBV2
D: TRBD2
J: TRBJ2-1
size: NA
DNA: TGTGCCAGCAGCCCTGCACGGACTAGTGAAAGTGAGCAGTTCTTC
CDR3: CASSPARTSESEQFF

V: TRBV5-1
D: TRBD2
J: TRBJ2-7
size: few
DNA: TGCGCCAGCAGCTTGGAAGGTAGCGGGGCCTCCTACGAGCAGTACTTC
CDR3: CASSLEGSGASYEQYF

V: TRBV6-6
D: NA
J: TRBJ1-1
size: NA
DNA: TGTGCCAGCAGTCCTCTGGGACAAACGAACACTGAAGCTTTCTTT
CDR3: CASSPLGQTNTEAFF

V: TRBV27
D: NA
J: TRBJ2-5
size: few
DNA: TGTGCCAGCAGTTTTGGAATTCCCCAGGGTGGGGAGACCCAGTACTTC
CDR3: CASSFGIPQGGETQYF

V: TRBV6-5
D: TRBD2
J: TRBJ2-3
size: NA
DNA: TGTGCCGCCCGCTCGGGGACTAGCATAGCATATACGCAGTATTTT
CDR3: CAARSGTSIAYTQYF

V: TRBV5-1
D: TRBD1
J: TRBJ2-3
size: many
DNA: TGCGCCAGCAGCTCAGGGGGAAGCACAGATACGCAGTATTTT
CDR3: CASSSGGSTDTQYF

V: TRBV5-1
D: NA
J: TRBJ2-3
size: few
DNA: TGCGCCAGCAGCTTGCCGGGGATCGATACGCAGTATTTT
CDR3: CASSLPGIDTQYF

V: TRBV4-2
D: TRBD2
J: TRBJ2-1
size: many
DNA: TGTGCCAGCAGCCAACCGGGACTAGCGGGGGGTGGGTTCTTC
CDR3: CASSQPGLAGGGFF

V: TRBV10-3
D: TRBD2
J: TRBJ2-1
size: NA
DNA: TGTGCCATCAGTGAGCACCTAGCGGGGGGGCCCAATGAGCAGTTCTTC
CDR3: CAISEHLAGGPNEQFF

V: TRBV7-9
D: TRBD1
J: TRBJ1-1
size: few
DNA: TGTGCCAGCAGCATCCCCGGGACAGGGGGCTACACTGAAGCTTTCTTT
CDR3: CASSIPGTGGYTEAFF

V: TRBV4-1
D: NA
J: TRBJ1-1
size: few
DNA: TGCGCCAGCAGCCAAGTTTCAGGGTATGAAGCTTTCTTT
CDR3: CASSQVSGYEAFF

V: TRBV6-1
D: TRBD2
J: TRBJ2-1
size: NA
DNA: TGTGCCAGCAGTGAAGCGGGCGGGGGTACGTTCTTC
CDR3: CASSEAGGGTFF

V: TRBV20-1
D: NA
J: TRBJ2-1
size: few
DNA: TGCAGTGCCGGGGGGCCAGCCTACAATGAGCAGTTCTTC
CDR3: CSAGGPAYNEQFF

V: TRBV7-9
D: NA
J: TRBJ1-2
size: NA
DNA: TGTACCAGCAGCTTGGGACCTCGGGGTGGCTACACCTTC
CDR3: CTSSLGPRGGYTF

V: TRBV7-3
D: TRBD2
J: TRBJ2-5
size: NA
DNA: TGTGCCAGCAGTCTAGCGGGGGGACTCACCCAAGAGACCCAGTACTTC
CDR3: CASSLAGGLTQETQYF

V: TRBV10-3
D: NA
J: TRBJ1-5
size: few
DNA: TGTGCCATCAGTGAGACGCACAAGGACATCATCGAACCCCAGCATTTT
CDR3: CAISETHKDIIEPQHF

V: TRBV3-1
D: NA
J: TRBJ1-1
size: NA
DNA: TGTGCGGTCCGGGGATCGAACACTGAAGCTTTCTTT
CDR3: CAVRGSNTEAFF

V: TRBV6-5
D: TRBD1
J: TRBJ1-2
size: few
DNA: TGTGCCAGCAGCCCCGTGGGGGGGACAGGGGACTACACCTTC
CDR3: CASSPVGGTGDYTF

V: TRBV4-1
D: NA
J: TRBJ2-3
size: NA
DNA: TGCGCCAGCAGCCAAGTTTATGTCGCAGATACGCAGTATTTT
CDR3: CASSQVYVADTQYF

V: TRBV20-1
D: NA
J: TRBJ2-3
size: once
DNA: TGCAGTGCTAACTATGGCACAGATACGCAGTATTTT
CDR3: CSANYGTDTQYF

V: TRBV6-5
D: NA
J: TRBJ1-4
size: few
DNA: TGTGCCAGCAGATTCGAGACAGGAAAACTGTTTTTT
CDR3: CASRFETGKLFF

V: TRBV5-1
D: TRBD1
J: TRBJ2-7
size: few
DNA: TGCGCCAGCAGCCCCGGGGGACAGGTGGACGAGCAGTACTTC
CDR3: CASSPGGQVDEQYF

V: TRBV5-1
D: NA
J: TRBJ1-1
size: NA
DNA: TGCGCCAGCAGCTTGGAGCAGGGATGGAACACTGAAGCTTTCTTT
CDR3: CASSLEQGWNTEAFF

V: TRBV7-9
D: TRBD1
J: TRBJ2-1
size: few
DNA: TGTGCCAGCAGCACCGACAGGGTTCGATCCTACAATGAGCAGTTCTTC
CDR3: CASSTDRVRSYNEQFF

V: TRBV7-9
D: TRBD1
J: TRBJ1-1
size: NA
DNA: TGTGCCAGCAGCTTAGTTCAGGGGGCGGGTGGTACTGAAGCTTTCTTT
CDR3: CASSLVQGAGGTEAFF

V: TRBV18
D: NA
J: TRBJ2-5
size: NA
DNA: TGTGCCAGCTCACCAGGCAGGTCAGAGACCCAGTACTTC
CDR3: CASSPGRSETQYF

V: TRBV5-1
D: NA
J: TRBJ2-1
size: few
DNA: TGCGCCAGCAGCTTACAGTCCACGAGCTCCTACAATGAGCAGTTCTTC
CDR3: CASSLQSTSSYNEQFF

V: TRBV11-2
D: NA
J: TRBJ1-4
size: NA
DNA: TGTGCCAGCAGCTTATCTTTTGCAACTAATGAAAAACTGTTTTTT
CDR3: CASSLSFATNEKLFF

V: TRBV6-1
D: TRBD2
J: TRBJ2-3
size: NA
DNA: TGTGCCAGCAGCGCTCCGGGACTAGCGGGGGGTCCGCGTCAAGGGGATACGCAGTATTTT
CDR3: CASSAPGLAGGPRQGDTQYF